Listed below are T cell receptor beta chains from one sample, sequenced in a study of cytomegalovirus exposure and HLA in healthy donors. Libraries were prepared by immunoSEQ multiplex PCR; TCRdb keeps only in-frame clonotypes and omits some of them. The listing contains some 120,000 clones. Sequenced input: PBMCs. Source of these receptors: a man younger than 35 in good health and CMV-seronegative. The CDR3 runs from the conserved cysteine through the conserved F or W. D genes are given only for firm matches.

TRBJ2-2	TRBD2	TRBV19	TGTGCCAGTAGTATACTAGCGGGAGGGACCGGGGAGCTGTTTTTT	CASSILAGGTGELFF
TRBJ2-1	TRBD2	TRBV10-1	TGCGCCAGCAGTACGTCTAGCGGGAGCAATGAGCAGTTCTTC	CASSTSSGSNEQFF
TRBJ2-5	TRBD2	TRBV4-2	TGTGCCAGCAGCCAAGATTGGCGGGGGGCCCGGACCCAGTACTTC	CASSQDWRGARTQYF
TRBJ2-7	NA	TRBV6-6	TGTGCCACCTCCTCAGGGGCCTACGAGCAGTACTTC	CATSSGAYEQYF
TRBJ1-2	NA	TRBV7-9	TGTGCCAGCAGCTTAGGCAGGGCGAGCTACACCTTC	CASSLGRASYTF
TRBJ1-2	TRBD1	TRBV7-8	TGTGCCAGCAGCCCCCCCGTAGGGACAGGGGATGGCTACACCTTC	CASSPPVGTGDGYTF
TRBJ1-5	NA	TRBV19	TGTGCCAGTAGTGCTACAGGGTATGGGGACCAGCCCCAGCATTTT	CASSATGYGDQPQHF
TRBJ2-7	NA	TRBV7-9	TGTGCCAGCAGCCCTTCCGACGAGCAGTACTTC	CASSPSDEQYF
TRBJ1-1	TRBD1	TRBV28	TGTGCCAGCAGCTTGACAGGGGTTACTGAAGCTTTCTTT	CASSLTGVTEAFF
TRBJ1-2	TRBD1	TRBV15	TGTGCCACCAGCAGAGATTTGGAGGGGGCCAACTATGGCTACACCTTC	CATSRDLEGANYGYTF
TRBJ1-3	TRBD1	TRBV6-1	TGTGCCAGCAGTGGCCGGGACAGGGGGAACGGAAACACCATATATTTT	CASSGRDRGNGNTIYF
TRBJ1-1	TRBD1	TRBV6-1	TGTGCCAGCAGTCAGGGACAGTTGAACACTGAAGCTTTCTTT	CASSQGQLNTEAFF
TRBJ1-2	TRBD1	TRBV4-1	TGCGCCAGCAGCCAAACGGACAGGGGGATTAACTATGGCTACACCTTC	CASSQTDRGINYGYTF
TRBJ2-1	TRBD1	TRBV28	TGTGCCAGCAGTTTGATGACCCTTGGACAGGGTGGCAATGAGCAGTTCTTC	CASSLMTLGQGGNEQFF
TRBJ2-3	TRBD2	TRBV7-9	TGTGCCAGCAGCTTGGGACTACGGGATACGCAGTATTTT	CASSLGLRDTQYF
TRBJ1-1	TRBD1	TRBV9	TGTGCCAGCAGCGTGCTCCAACAGGGGAATACTGAAGCTTTCTTT	CASSVLQQGNTEAFF
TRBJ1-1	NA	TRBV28	TGTGCCAGCATACAGGGTCGGGGCACTGAAGCTTTCTTT	CASIQGRGTEAFF
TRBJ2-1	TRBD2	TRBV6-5	TGTGCCAGCAGAGCGACTAGCCTTGAGCAGTTCTTC	CASRATSLEQFF
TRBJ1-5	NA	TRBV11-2	TGTGCCAGCAGCCGTTTCTCCAGGGCGGGCAATCAGCCCCAGCATTTT	CASSRFSRAGNQPQHF
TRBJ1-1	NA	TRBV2	TGTGCCAGCATTCGATCCAGGGGATTGAACACTGAAGCTTTCTTT	CASIRSRGLNTEAFF
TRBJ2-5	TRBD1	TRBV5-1	TGCGCCAGCAGCTCGTCGGGACAGGGGCGCTTAAGGGAGACCCAGTACTTC	CASSSSGQGRLRETQYF
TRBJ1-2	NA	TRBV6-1	TGTGCCAGCAGCGCGACCACCCAGGGTTATGGCTACACCTTC	CASSATTQGYGYTF
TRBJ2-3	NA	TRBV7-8	TGTGCCAGCAGCCCCAGGGTGGATCGCACAGATACGCAGTATTTT	CASSPRVDRTDTQYF
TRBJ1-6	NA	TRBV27	TGTGCCAGTAACACGATAAGGGGTTCACCCCTCCACTTT	CASNTIRGSPLHF
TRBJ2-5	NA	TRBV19	TGTGCCAGTAGTAGATCAGTTCAAGAGACCCAGTACTTC	CASSRSVQETQYF
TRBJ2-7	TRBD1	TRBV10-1	TGCGCCAGCAGCCCAGCAGGGGGATACGAGCAGTACTTC	CASSPAGGYEQYF
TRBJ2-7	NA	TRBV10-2	TGCGCCAGCAGTGAGCAGGGCCCCACCTACGAGCAGTACTTC	CASSEQGPTYEQYF